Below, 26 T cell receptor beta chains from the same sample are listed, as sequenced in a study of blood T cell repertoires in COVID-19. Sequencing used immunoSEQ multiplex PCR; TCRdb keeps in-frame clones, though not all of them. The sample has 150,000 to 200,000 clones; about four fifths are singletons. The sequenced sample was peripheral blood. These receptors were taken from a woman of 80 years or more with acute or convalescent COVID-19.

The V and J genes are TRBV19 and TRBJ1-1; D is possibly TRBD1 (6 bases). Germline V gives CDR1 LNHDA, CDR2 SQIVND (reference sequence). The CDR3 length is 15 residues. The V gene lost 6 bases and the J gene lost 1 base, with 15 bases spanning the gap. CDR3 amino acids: CASRLGAQRNTEAFF. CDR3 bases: TGTGCCAGTAGGCTGGGGGCTCAAAGGAACACTGAAGCTTTCTTT.

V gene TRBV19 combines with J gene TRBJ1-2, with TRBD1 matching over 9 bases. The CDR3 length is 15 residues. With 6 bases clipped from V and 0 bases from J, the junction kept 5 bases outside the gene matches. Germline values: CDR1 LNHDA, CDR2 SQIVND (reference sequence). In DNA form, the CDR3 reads TGTGCCAGTAGACAGGGGGCTACGACTAACTATGGCTACACCTTC. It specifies CASRQGATTNYGYTF.

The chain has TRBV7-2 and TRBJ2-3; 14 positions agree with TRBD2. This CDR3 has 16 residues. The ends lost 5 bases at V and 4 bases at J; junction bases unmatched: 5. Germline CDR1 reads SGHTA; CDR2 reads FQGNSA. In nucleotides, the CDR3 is TGTGCCAGCAGCCTGGGACTAGCGGGGGAATCAGATACGCAGTATTTT. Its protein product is CASSLGLAGESDTQYF.

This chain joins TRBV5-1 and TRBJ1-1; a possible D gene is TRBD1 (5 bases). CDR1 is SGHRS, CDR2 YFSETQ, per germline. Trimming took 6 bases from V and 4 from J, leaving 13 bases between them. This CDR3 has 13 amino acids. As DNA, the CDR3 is TGCGCCAGCACCAAATATCAGGGCACTGAAGCTTTCTTT. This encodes CASTKYQGTEAFF.

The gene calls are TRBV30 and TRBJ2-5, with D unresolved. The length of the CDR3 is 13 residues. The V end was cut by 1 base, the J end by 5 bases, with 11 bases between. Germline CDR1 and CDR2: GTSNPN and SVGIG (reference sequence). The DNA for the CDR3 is TGTGCCTGGAGTGCAGACACCGCGGAGACCCAGTACTTC. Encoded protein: CAWSADTAETQYF.

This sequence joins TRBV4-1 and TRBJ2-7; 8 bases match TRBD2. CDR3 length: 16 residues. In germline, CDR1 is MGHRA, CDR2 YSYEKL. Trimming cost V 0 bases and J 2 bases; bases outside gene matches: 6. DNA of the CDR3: TGCGCCAGCAGCCAAGAGGGCGGGGGGACCCCCTACGAGCAGTACTTC. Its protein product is CASSQEGGGTPYEQYF.

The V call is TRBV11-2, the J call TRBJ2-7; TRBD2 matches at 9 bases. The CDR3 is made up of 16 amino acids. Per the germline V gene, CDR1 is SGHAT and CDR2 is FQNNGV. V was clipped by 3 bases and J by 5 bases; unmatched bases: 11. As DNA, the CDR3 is TGTGCCAGCAGCTTTAACCCGGGACTAGCAAAGAACGAGCAGTACTTC. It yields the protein CASSFNPGLAKNEQYF.

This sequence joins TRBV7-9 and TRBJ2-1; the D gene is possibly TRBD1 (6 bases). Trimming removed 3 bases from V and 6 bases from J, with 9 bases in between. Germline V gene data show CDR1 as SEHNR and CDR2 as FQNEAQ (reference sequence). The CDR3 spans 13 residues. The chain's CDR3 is CASSFSRGNEQFF. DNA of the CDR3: TGTGCCAGCAGCTTTAGCAGGGGCAATGAGCAGTTCTTC.

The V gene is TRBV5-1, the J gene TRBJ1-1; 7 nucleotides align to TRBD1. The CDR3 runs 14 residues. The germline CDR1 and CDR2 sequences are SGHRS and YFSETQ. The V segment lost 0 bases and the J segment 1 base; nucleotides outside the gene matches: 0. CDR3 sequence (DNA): TGCGCCAGCAGCTTGGAGGGGGCGAACACTGAAGCTTTCTTT. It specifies CASSLEGANTEAFF.

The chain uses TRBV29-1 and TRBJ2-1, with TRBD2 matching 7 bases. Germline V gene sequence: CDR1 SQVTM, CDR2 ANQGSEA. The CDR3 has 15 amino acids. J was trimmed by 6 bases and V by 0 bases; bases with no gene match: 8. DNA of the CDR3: TGCAGCGTTGAAGATCTAAGACTAGCTGGCAATGAGCAGTTCTTC. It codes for CSVEDLRLAGNEQFF.

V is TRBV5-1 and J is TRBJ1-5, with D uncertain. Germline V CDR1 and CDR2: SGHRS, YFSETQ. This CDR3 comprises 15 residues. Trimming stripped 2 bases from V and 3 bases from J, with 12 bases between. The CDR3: CASSLGGILNQPQHF. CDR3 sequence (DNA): TGCGCCAGCAGCTTAGGCGGGATACTCAATCAGCCCCAGCATTTT.

The DNA for the CDR3 is TGTGCCAGCAGAATTAGCGGGGGGGCCACGGATACGCAGTATTTT. It translates to CASRISGGATDTQYF. The V gene is TRBV6-5, the J gene TRBJ2-3, with 11 bases that match TRBD2. CDR1 is MNHEY and CDR2 is SVGAGI in the germline V gene. The CDR3 is made up of 15 amino acids. V lost 6 bases, J lost 6 bases, and 8 bases stayed unmatched.

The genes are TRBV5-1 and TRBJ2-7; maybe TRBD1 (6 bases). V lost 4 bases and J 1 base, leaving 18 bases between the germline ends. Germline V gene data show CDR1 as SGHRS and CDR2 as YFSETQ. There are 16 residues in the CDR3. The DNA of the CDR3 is TGCGCCAGCAGCCCCAGAGGGGGTTCTGGTTCCTACGAGCAGTACTTC. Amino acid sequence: CASSPRGGSGSYEQYF.

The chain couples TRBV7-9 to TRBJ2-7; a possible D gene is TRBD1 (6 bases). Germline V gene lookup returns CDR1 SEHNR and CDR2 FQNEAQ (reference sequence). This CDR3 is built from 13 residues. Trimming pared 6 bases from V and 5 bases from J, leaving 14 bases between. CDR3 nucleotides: TGTGCCAGCAGTCCGGACAGCCTAAACGAGCAGTACTTC. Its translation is CASSPDSLNEQYF.

Here the CDR3 DNA reads TGTGCCTGGACTCCAATAGGTCCGGGACAGGGGGGCACTGAAGCTTTCTTT. Translating it yields CAWTPIGPGQGGTEAFF. The chain carries TRBV30 and TRBJ1-1; 11 positions match TRBD1. With 4 bases clipped from V and 4 bases from J, the junction kept 14 bases outside the gene matches. From germline, CDR1 is GTSNPN and CDR2 SVGIG (reference sequence). The CDR3 has 17 residues.

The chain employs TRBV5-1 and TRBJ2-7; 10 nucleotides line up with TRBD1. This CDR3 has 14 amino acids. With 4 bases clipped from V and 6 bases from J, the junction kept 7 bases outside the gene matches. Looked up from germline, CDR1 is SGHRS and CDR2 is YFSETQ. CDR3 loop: CASSVGGTGVEQYF. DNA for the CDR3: TGCGCCAGCAGCGTGGGAGGGACAGGGGTCGAGCAGTACTTC.

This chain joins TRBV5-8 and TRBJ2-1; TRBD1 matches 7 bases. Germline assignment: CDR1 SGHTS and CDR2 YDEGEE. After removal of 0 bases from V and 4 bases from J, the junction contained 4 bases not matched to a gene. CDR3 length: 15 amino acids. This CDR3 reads CASSLGQQGYNEQFF. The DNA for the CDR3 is TGTGCCAGCAGCTTGGGACAACAGGGGTACAATGAGCAGTTCTTC. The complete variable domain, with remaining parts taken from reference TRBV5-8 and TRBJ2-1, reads EAGVTQSPTHLIKTRGQQATLRCSPISGHTSVYWYQQALGLGLQFLLWYDEGEERNRGNFPPRFSGRQFPNYSSELNVNALELEDSALYLCASSLGQQGYNEQFFGPGTRLTVL.

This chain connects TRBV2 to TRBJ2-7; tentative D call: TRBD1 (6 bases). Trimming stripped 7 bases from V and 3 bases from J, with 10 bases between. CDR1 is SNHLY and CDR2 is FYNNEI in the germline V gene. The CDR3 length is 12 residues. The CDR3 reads CASKGQLYEQYF. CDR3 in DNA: TGTGCCAGCAAAGGACAGCTCTACGAGCAGTACTTC.

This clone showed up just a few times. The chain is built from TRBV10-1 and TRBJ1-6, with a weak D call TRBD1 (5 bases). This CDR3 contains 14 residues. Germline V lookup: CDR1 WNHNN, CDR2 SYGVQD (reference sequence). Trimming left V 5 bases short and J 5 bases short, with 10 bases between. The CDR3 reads CASSRGGNNSPLHF. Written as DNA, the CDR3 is TGCGCCAGCAGTCGTGGGGGGAATAATTCACCCCTCCACTTT.

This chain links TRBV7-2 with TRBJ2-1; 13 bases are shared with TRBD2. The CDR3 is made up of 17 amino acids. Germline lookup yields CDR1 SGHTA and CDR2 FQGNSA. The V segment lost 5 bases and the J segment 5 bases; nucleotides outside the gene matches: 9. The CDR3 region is CASSILTGLAGDNEQFF. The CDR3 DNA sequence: TGTGCCAGCAGCATACTAACCGGACTAGCGGGGGACAATGAGCAGTTCTTC.

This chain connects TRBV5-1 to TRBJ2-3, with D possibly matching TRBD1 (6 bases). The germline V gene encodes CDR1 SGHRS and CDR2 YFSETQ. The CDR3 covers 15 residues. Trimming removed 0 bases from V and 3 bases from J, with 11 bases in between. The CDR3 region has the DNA TGCGCCAGCAGCTTGGAACAGGGTGGGACAGATACGCAGTATTTT. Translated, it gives CASSLEQGGTDTQYF.

The CDR3 DNA sequence: TGCGCCAGCAGCCTCGGGACAGGGGCCATGAACACTGAAGCTTTCTTT. This encodes CASSLGTGAMNTEAFF. This rearrangement joins TRBV5-1 to TRBJ1-1; 10 bases line up with TRBD1. Trimming at V came to 4 bases and at J to 0 bases, leaving 6 bases not matched to a gene. This CDR3 comprises 16 residues. Germline-derived CDR1 and CDR2 are SGHRS and YFSETQ. Full variable domain (outside the CDR3, taken from reference TRBV5-1 and TRBJ1-1): KAGVTQTPRYLIKTRGQQVTLSCSPISGHRSVSWYQQTPGQGLQFLFEYFSETQRNKGNFPGRFSGRQFSNSRSEMNVSTLELGDSALYLCASSLGTGAMNTEAFFGQGTRLTVV.

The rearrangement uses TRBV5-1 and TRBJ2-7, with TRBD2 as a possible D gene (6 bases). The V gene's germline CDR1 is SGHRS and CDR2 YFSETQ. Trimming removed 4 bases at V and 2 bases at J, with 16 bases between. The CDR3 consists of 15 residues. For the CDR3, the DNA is TGCGCCAGCAGCCCGGGGGACTCCGACGCCTACGAGCAGTACTTC. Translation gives CASSPGDSDAYEQYF.

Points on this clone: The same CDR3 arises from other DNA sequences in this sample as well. The CDR3 is CASSQASYGYTF. In DNA, the CDR3 is TGTGCCAGCAGCCAAGCGAGCTATGGCTACACCTTC. This sequence joins TRBV3-1 (or the pseudogene TRBV3-2) and TRBJ1-2; D gene uncertain. Trimming took 1 base from V and 4 from J, leaving 4 bases between them. This CDR3 contains 12 residues. CDR1 and CDR2 (germline): LGHDT, YNNKEL (reference sequence).

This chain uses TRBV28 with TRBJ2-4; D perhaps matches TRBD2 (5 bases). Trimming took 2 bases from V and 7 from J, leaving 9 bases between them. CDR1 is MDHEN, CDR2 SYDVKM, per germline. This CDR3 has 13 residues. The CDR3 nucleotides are TGTGCCAGCAGTTTAGGTAGCGAGAACATTCAGTACTTC. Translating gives CASSLGSENIQYF.

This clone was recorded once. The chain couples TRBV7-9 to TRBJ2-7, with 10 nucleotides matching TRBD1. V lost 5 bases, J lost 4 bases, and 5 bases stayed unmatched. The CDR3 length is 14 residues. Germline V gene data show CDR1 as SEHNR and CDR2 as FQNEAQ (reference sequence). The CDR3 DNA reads TGTGCCAGCAGCCGACCGGGACAGGGGTACGAGCAGTACTTC. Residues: CASSRPGQGYEQYF.